Listed below are T cell receptor beta chains from one sample, sequenced in a study of cytomegalovirus exposure and HLA in healthy donors. Sequenced by immunoSEQ multiplex PCR; TCRdb stores in-frame clones only, minus some. Of hundreds of thousands of clones in the sample, more than 60% were seen once. The sequenced material came from PBMCs. These receptors were taken from a woman in her fifties or sixties in good health and CMV-seropositive. The CDR3 runs from the conserved cysteine through the conserved F or W. The D gene is left open where the match is weak. Not every row has a clone size; where given, it reads once, few, many or a size class.

d_call: .; v_call: TRBV7-7; clone_size: .; cdr3_aa: CASRGDTADQETQYF
d_call: TRBD1; v_call: TRBV5-6; clone_size: .; cdr3_aa: CASSSLDRGGYTF
d_call: TRBD2; v_call: TRBV9; clone_size: once; cdr3_aa: CASSALAGGPVVTGELFF
d_call: .; v_call: TRBV5-6; clone_size: .; cdr3_aa: CASSLPAEGPNTEAFF
d_call: .; v_call: TRBV6-5; clone_size: .; cdr3_aa: CASSPGRVGQPQHF
d_call: TRBD1; v_call: TRBV14; clone_size: .; cdr3_aa: CASSHATGGVRRDTEAFF
d_call: TRBD1; v_call: TRBV18; clone_size: .; cdr3_aa: CASSPDRAAEAFF
d_call: .; v_call: TRBV7-2; clone_size: .; cdr3_aa: CASSPTGAQETQYF
d_call: .; v_call: TRBV30; clone_size: .; cdr3_aa: CAWSVSNEQFF
d_call: .; v_call: TRBV6-1; clone_size: .; cdr3_aa: CASSPAGNTPYGYTF
d_call: .; v_call: TRBV6-1; clone_size: .; cdr3_aa: CASSEAPGSYEQYF
d_call: .; v_call: TRBV2; clone_size: .; cdr3_aa: CASLTEAGNTIYF
d_call: .; v_call: TRBV6-1; clone_size: .; cdr3_aa: CASSDEGGIGYTF
d_call: TRBD2; v_call: TRBV2; clone_size: few; cdr3_aa: CASSYSGRLTGELFF
d_call: TRBD1; v_call: TRBV6-6; clone_size: .; cdr3_aa: CASSGTGDHEQYF
d_call: .; v_call: TRBV5-5; clone_size: .; cdr3_aa: CASSLGQRGYTF
d_call: TRBD2; v_call: TRBV19; clone_size: few; cdr3_aa: CASSIELAGGSYEQYF
d_call: TRBD1; v_call: TRBV6-1; clone_size: .; cdr3_aa: CASSPQGDQPQHF
d_call: .; v_call: TRBV7-9; clone_size: .; cdr3_aa: CSSSLILAGSIQYF
d_call: TRBD2; v_call: TRBV9; clone_size: few; cdr3_aa: CASSVTSGFLQGQFF
d_call: TRBD1; v_call: TRBV29-1; clone_size: .; cdr3_aa: CSVKAGTGTGNTIYF
d_call: .; v_call: TRBV2; clone_size: few; cdr3_aa: CASSTTLNTEAFF
d_call: TRBD2; v_call: TRBV5-1; clone_size: once; cdr3_aa: CASSLSVLAGRGDTQYF
d_call: .; v_call: TRBV20-1; clone_size: .; cdr3_aa: CSVGGAYGYTF
d_call: .; v_call: TRBV9; clone_size: .; cdr3_aa: CASRLGGNTGELFF
d_call: TRBD2; v_call: TRBV7-2; clone_size: .; cdr3_aa: CASSLGGGAVLYEQYF
d_call: .; v_call: TRBV4-3; clone_size: .; cdr3_aa: CASSQVLSGRGGGGYTF
d_call: .; v_call: TRBV7-2; clone_size: .; cdr3_aa: CASSLVQGSYNEQFF
d_call: .; v_call: TRBV18; clone_size: .; cdr3_aa: CASSPTADSNQPQHF
d_call: TRBD1; v_call: TRBV4-1; clone_size: .; cdr3_aa: CASSRGTGGGSTEAFF
d_call: .; v_call: TRBV5-1; clone_size: .; cdr3_aa: CASPNRVGFQETQYF
d_call: .; v_call: TRBV2; clone_size: .; cdr3_aa: CASRPGDSDNEQFF
d_call: TRBD1; v_call: TRBV6-1; clone_size: .; cdr3_aa: CASEGTGQGSYEQYF
d_call: .; v_call: TRBV5-4; clone_size: .; cdr3_aa: CASSLQLAKNIQYF
d_call: TRBD1; v_call: TRBV15; clone_size: once; cdr3_aa: CATSREWSQGDDYTF
d_call: .; v_call: TRBV19; clone_size: .; cdr3_aa: CASSIGGYHYGYTF
d_call: .; v_call: TRBV5-1; clone_size: .; cdr3_aa: CASSSGSQNSPLHF
d_call: TRBD1; v_call: TRBV18; clone_size: .; cdr3_aa: CASDTGGAGEKLFF
d_call: .; v_call: TRBV6-4; clone_size: .; cdr3_aa: CASSSEAFGLGQPQHF
d_call: TRBD1; v_call: TRBV28; clone_size: .; cdr3_aa: CASNPGQGGYEQYF
d_call: .; v_call: TRBV7-9; clone_size: .; cdr3_aa: CASSPGGGRWEQYF
d_call: .; v_call: TRBV21-1; clone_size: .; cdr3_aa: CASTQLTGRHEQYF
d_call: .; v_call: TRBV6-5; clone_size: .; cdr3_aa: CASSYSGTMNTEAFF
d_call: .; v_call: TRBV29-1; clone_size: .; cdr3_aa: CSVVLGGGGYTF
d_call: .; v_call: TRBV5-1; clone_size: .; cdr3_aa: CASSLIGAMNTEAFF
d_call: TRBD1; v_call: TRBV5-4; clone_size: .; cdr3_aa: CASRGQANTEAFF
d_call: .; v_call: TRBV2; clone_size: .; cdr3_aa: CASSPTGSGANVLTF
d_call: .; v_call: TRBV7-6; clone_size: .; cdr3_aa: CASSAASGGETQYF